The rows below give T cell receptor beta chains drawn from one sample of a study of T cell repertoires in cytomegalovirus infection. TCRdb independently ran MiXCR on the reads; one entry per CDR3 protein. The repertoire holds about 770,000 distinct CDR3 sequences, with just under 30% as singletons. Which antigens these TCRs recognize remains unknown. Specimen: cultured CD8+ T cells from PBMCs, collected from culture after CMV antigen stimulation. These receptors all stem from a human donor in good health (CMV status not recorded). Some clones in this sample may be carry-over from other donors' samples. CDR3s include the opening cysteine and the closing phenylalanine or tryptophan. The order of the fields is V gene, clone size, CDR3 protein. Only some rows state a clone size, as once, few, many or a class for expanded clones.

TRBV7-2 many CASSLRASGRAAFYGYTF
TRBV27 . CASSLRQGVTEAFF
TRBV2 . CASHPGTNYNEQFF
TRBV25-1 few CASSEYFRTEKTEAFF
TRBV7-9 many CASSLQGQPQHF
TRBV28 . CASLAGGSQETQYF
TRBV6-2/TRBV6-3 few CASREEEASTDTQYF
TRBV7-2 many CASSSTGGEGYTF
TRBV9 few CASSVFRAGTGELFF
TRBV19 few CASKTGAEAFF
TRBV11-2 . CASSLITGPYYGYNEQFF
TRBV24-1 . CATSDGAEQYF
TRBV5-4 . CASRGGAGEQFF
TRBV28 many CASSLRQGGNQPQHF
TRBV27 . CASSSLAKRNNEQFF
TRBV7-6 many CASSFPTSGGALDTQYF
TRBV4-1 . CASSPHLRGTGSVETQYF
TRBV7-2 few CAILARDRVLGGEKLFF
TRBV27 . CASSSSQGLTEAFF
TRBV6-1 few CASTLAGARAEKLFF
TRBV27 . CASSLRENEQFF
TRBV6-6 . CASIVTGMLGELFF
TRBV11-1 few CASSHSTAIDTQYF
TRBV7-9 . CASSLALRQGEVYEQYF
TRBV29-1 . CSVTYPTGTYNEQFF
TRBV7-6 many CASSLTGLGNEQYF
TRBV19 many CASSGAGGTDTQYF
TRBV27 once CASSLGSAQPQHF
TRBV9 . CASSVGAGGRQETQYF
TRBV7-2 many CASSFWWDSPLHF
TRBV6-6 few CASRRATYEQYF
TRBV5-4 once CASSLEVGGDTNYGYTF
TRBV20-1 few CSASPLVQGRSYNEQFF
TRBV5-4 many CASSPTSGYTDTQYF
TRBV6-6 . CASSYFAGARDTQYF
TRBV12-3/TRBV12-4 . CASRLQESSYNSPLHF
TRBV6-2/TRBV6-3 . CASSYYWQVESTDTQYF
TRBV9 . CASSVGLRRQGKDYGYTF
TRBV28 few CASSLFKWESGANVLTF
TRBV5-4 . CASSLDGNEAFF
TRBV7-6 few CASSLGAGPEAFF
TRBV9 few CASSVAGGYDTEAFF
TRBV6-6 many CASSIGTASTDTQYF
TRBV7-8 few CASSLRGGGPTDTQYF
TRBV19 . CASSINLNQPQHF
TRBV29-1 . CSEDRDVYGYTF
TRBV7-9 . CASSPLKVATNEKLFF
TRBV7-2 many CASSPTSGAADTQYF
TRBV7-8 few CASCVGVLCAEAFF
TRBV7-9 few CASSFLAESNEQFF
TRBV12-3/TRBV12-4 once CASSLALTDREGYTF
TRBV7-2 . CASSYGQGLEKLFF